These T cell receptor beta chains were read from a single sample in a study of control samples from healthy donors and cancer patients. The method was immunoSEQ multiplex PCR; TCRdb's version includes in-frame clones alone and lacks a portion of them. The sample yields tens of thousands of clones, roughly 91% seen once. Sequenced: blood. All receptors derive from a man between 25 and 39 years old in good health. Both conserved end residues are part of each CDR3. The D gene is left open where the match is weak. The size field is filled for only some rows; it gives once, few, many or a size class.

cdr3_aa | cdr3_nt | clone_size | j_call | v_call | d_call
CASSQVWLVFLRDNSPLHF | TGTGCCAGCAGCCAAGTTTGGTTAGTCTTTCTTCGCGACAATTCACCCCTCCACTTT | NA | TRBJ1-6 | TRBV14 | NA
CASSLVGQGKAYGYTF | TGTGCCAGCAGCTTGGTCGGACAGGGAAAAGCCTATGGCTACACCTTC | NA | TRBJ1-2 | TRBV5-8 | TRBD1
CASETGGSGNTIYF | TGTGCCAGCGAAACAGGGGGTTCTGGAAACACCATATATTTT | once | TRBJ1-3 | TRBV28 | TRBD1
CASSPQGRIGTEAFF | TGTGCCAGCTCACCGCAGGGGAGGATAGGCACTGAAGCTTTCTTT | NA | TRBJ1-1 | TRBV18 | NA
CAIRGRLAGGGTDTQYF | TGTGCCATCAGGGGACGACTAGCGGGGGGGGGCACAGATACGCAGTATTTT | NA | TRBJ2-3 | TRBV10-3 | TRBD2
CASAGTVDQPQHF | TGTGCCAGCGCCGGGACAGTAGATCAGCCCCAGCATTTT | NA | TRBJ1-5 | TRBV28 | TRBD1
CASSSRTLQRGSTYEQYF | TGTGCCAGCAGTTCCCGCACCTTACAGCGGGGGAGTACCTACGAGCAGTACTTC | NA | TRBJ2-7 | TRBV6-2/TRBV6-3 | TRBD2
CATSVTGYGANVLTF | TGTGCCACCAGTGTTACAGGGTACGGGGCCAACGTCCTGACTTTC | NA | TRBJ2-6 | TRBV24-1 | NA
CASSLGEQRRTEAFF | TGTGCCAGCAGCTTAGGGGAACAGCGACGGACTGAAGCTTTCTTT | NA | TRBJ1-1 | TRBV7-2 | NA
CTASVSEAREQYF | TGCACTGCGAGTGTTTCGGAAGCCAGAGAGCAGTACTTC | once | TRBJ2-7 | TRBV20-1 | NA
CASSFIYEQYF | TGTGCCAGCAGTTTCATCTACGAGCAGTACTTC | NA | TRBJ2-7 | TRBV6-5 | NA
CASSPRDSYGYTF | TGTGCCAGCAGTCCCCGGGACAGCTATGGCTACACCTTC | NA | TRBJ1-2 | TRBV12-3/TRBV12-4 | TRBD1
CATSDHRGGYQPQHF | TGTGCCACCAGTGATCACAGGGGGGGATATCAGCCCCAGCATTTT | NA | TRBJ1-5 | TRBV24-1 | TRBD1
CASSPTSKINYEQFF | TGTGCCAGCAGTCCGACTAGCAAAATCAATTATGAGCAGTTCTTC | NA | TRBJ2-1 | TRBV6-2/TRBV6-3 | TRBD2
CASSYSRGASYEQYF | TGTGCCAGCAGTTACTCCCGGGGGGCATCCTACGAGCAGTACTTC | NA | TRBJ2-7 | TRBV6-5 | NA
CASRENTGLPQETQYF | TGTGCCAGTAGGGAGAACACGGGACTACCGCAAGAGACCCAGTACTTC | NA | TRBJ2-5 | TRBV19 | TRBD2
CASSTREGDEQFF | TGTGCCAGCAGCACCAGGGAAGGCGATGAGCAGTTCTTC | NA | TRBJ2-1 | TRBV5-4 | NA
CASSQAGTLPGELFF | TGTGCCAGCAGCCAAGCAGGGACCCTGCCCGGGGAGCTGTTTTTT | NA | TRBJ2-2 | TRBV14 | NA
CASSQDRAGEQYF | TGTGCCAGCAGCCAGGACAGGGCTGGCGAGCAGTACTTC | NA | TRBJ2-7 | TRBV3-1/TRBV3-2 | TRBD1
CASSLVGRDHEQYF | TGTGCCAGCAGCTTAGTGGGCAGGGATCACGAGCAGTACTTC | NA | TRBJ2-7 | TRBV7-9 | NA
CASSEPYEQYF | TGTGCCAGCAGTGAGCCCTACGAGCAGTACTTC | NA | TRBJ2-7 | TRBV28 | NA
CASSLVVGKQETQYF | TGTGCCAGCAGCCTCGTCGTGGGGAAACAAGAGACCCAGTACTTC | NA | TRBJ2-5 | TRBV7-2 | NA
CASSPRRDHTEAFF | TGTGCCAGCAGCCCTAGAAGGGACCATACTGAAGCTTTCTTT | NA | TRBJ1-1 | TRBV9 | NA
CASSLAVAGGAYEQYF | TGTGCCAGCAGCTTAGCTGTGGCAGGAGGTGCCTACGAGCAGTACTTC | NA | TRBJ2-7 | TRBV7-2 | NA
CASSLSRGRYEQFF | TGTGCCAGCAGTTTATCGAGGGGCCGGTATGAGCAGTTCTTC | NA | TRBJ2-1 | TRBV27 | NA
CATSDATPGTVYTGELFF | TGTGCCACCAGTGATGCGACCCCCGGGACAGTTTACACCGGGGAGCTGTTTTTT | NA | TRBJ2-2 | TRBV24-1 | TRBD1
CASSEHRGRRTEAFF | TGTGCCAGCAGCGAACACAGGGGGAGAAGGACTGAAGCTTTCTTT | NA | TRBJ1-1 | TRBV7-2 | TRBD1
CASLGRTDTQYF | TGTGCCAGCTTAGGACGCACAGATACGCAGTATTTT | NA | TRBJ2-3 | TRBV25-1 | NA
CASSRGGRETQYF | TGTGCCAGCAGCAGGGGAGGGAGAGAGACCCAGTACTTC | NA | TRBJ2-5 | TRBV6-1 | NA
CASSLVGTSGNYEQYF | TGTGCCAGCAGCCTGGTAGGGACTAGCGGGAACTACGAGCAGTACTTC | NA | TRBJ2-7 | TRBV3-1/TRBV3-2 | TRBD2
CASTPPGSTGELFF | TGCGCCAGCACCCCTCCCGGGAGCACCGGGGAGCTGTTTTTT | NA | TRBJ2-2 | TRBV10-2 | NA
CATTDRGPQETQYF | TGTGCCACAACCGACAGGGGTCCACAAGAGACCCAGTACTTC | NA | TRBJ2-5 | TRBV7-9 | TRBD1
CASSVNTESPLHF | TGTGCCAGCAGCGTTAACACGGAGTCACCCCTCCACTTT | NA | TRBJ1-6 | TRBV9 | NA
CASMTGKAIANEKLFF | TGTGCCTCGATGACAGGGAAGGCTATAGCTAATGAAAAACTGTTTTTT | NA | TRBJ1-4 | TRBV30 | TRBD1
CASSLWSPIGSTEAFF | TGTGCCAGCAGTTTATGGTCCCCGATAGGGAGCACTGAAGCTTTCTTT | NA | TRBJ1-1 | TRBV28 | NA
CASSKQGLYEQFF | TGTGCCAGCAGTAAACAGGGATTGTATGAGCAGTTCTTC | NA | TRBJ2-1 | TRBV2 | NA
CSASLGADEKLFF | TGCAGTGCTAGTTTGGGGGCAGATGAAAAACTGTTTTTT | NA | TRBJ1-4 | TRBV20-1 | NA
CASSVGRTGELFF | TGTGCCAGCAGCGTAGGGCGAACCGGGGAGCTGTTTTTT | NA | TRBJ2-2 | TRBV9 | NA
CASSLERIGSGNTIYF | TGTGCCAGCAGTTTAGAACGTATCGGCTCTGGAAACACCATATATTTT | NA | TRBJ1-3 | TRBV27 | NA